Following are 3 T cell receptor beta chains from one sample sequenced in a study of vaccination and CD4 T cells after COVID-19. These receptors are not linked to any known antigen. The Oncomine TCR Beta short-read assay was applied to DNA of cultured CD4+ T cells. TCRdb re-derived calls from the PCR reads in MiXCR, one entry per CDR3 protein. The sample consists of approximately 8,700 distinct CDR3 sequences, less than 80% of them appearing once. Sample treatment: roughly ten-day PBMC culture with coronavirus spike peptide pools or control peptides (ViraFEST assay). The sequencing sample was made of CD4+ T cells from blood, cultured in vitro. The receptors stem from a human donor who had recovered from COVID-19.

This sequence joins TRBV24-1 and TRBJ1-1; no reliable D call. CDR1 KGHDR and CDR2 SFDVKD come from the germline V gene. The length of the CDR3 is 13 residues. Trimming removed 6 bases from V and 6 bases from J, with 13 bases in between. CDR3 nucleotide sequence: TGTGCCACCAGTACATCAAGGGATGCTGAAGCTTTCTTT. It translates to CATSTSRDAEAFF.

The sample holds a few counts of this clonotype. CDR3 protein: CASSSIPEQYF. The CDR3 coding sequence is TGTGCCAGCAGCTCCATTCCCGAGCAGTACTTC. The rearrangement links TRBV11-2 to TRBJ2-7, with unresolved D. CDR3 size: 11 residues. In germline, CDR1 is SGHAT, CDR2 FQNNGV. Trimming pared 4 bases from V and 6 bases from J, leaving 7 bases between. Full variable domain (missing parts from reference TRBV11-2 and TRBJ2-7): EAGVAQSPRYKIIEKRQSVAFWCNPISGHATLYWYQQILGQGPKLLIQFQNNGVVDDSQLPKDRFSAERLKGVDSTLKIQPAKLEDSAVYLCASSSIPEQYFGPGTRLTVT.

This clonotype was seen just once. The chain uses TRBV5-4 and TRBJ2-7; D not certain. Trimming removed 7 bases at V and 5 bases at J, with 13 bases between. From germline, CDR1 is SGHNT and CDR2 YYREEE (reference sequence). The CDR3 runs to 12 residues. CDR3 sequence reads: CASGPRRDEQYF. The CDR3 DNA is TGTGCCAGCGGACCTCGTCGTGACGAGCAGTACTTC. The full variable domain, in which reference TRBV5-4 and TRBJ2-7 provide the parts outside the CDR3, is ETGVTQSPTHLIKTRGQQVTLRCSSQSGHNTVSWYQQALGQGPQFIFQYYREEENGRGNFPPRFSGLQFPNYSSELNVNALELDDSALYLCASGPRRDEQYFGPGTRLTVT.